This T cell receptor beta chain was identified in a study of prognosis after radiotherapy for stage I lung cancer. Overall study: Approximately 14 of the patients presented with newly diagnosed primary stage I lung tumors; a few had oligometastatic NSCLC following surgical resection of the primary tumor. Overall study findings and caveats: In patients with versus without metastases, TRBV and TRBJ gene usage reportedly differed.

Peripheral venous blood was drawn in roughly 5.7-milliliter volumes, with a draw taken at each of two separate time points. Germline CDR1 and CDR2: SGHTA and FQGNSA. The CDR3 is 15 amino acids. V was cut by 1 base and J by 0 bases, with 9 bases left in between. This clonotype came up a few times. As yet, its antigen is unknown. The study amplified the TCR beta CDR3 region from genomic DNA. This amplification was carried out by two rounds of multiplex PCR. The authors ran first-round PCR with primers specific to each TRBV and TRBJ gene. MiXCR, run by TCRdb on the multiplex PCR reads, gives a single entry per CDR3 protein. The sample includes approximately 25,000 distinct CDR3 sequences, 40% of them seen just once.

Sequencing was performed on PBMCs, taken before or after stereotactic body radiation therapy (not recorded which). This TCR derives from a donor aged 50 or older with non-small cell lung cancer. V is TRBV7-2 and J is TRBJ1-1; D not certain. CDR3 coding DNA: TGTGCCAGCAGCTTAGTCCCAGGCATGAACACTGAAGCTTTCTTT. It translates to CASSLVPGMNTEAFF.